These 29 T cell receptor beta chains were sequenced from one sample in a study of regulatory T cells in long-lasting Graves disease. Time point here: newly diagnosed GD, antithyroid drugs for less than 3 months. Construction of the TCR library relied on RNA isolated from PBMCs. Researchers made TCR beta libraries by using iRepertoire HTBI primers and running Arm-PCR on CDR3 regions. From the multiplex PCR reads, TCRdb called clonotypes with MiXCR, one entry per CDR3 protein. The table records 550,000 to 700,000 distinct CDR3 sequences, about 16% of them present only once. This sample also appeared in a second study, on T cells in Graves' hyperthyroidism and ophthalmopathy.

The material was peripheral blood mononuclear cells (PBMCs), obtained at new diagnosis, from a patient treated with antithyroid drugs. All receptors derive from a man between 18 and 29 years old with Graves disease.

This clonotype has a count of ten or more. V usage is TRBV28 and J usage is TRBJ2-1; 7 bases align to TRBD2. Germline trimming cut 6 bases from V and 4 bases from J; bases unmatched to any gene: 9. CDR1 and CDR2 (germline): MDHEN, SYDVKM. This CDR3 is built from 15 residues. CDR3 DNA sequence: TGTGCCAGCAGCTTGCTGGCGGGAGCATACAATGAGCAGTTCTTC. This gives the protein CASSLLAGAYNEQFF.

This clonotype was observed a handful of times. The CDR3 nucleotides are TGTGCCAGCAGCCGGACAGGGGTGGACGAGCAGTTCTTC. Translated, it gives CASSRTGVDEQFF. The J gene is TRBJ2-1, the V gene TRBV7-2, with 9 bases fitting TRBD1. Per germline, CDR1 SGHTA and CDR2 FQGNSA. The CDR3 totals 13 residues. The J segment lost 10 bases and the V segment lost 5 bases, leaving 6 bases of the junction unmatched. The whole variable domain, filled in from reference TRBV7-2 and TRBJ2-1, reads GAGVSQSPSNKVTEKGKDVELRCDPISGHTALYWYRQSLGQGLEFLIYFQGNSAPDKSGLPSDRFSAERTGGSVSTLTIQRTQQEDSAVYLCASSRTGVDEQFFGPGTRLTVL.

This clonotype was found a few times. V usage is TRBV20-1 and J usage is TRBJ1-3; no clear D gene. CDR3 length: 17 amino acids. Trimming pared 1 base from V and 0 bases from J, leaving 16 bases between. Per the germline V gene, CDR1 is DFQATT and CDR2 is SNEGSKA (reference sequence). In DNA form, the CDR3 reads TGCAGTGCTAGAGCTCGGGCAGGCCCGAGCTCTGGAAACACCATATATTTT. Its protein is CSARARAGPSSGNTIYF.

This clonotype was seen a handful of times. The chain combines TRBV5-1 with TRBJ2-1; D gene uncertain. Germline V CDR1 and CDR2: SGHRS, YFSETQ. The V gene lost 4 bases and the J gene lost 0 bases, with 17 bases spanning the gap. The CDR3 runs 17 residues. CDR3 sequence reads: CASSPGPRASSYNEQFF. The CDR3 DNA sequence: TGCGCCAGCAGCCCCGGGCCCCGTGCAAGCTCCTACAATGAGCAGTTCTTC.

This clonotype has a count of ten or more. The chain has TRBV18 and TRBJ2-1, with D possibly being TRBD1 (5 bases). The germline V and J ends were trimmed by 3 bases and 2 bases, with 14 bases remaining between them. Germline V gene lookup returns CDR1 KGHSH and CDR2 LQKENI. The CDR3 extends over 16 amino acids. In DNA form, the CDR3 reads TGTGCCAGCTCACCTTCCCAGGGAAGCACCTACAATGAGCAGTTCTTC. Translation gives CASSPSQGSTYNEQFF. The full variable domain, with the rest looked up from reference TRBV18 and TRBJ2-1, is NAGVMQNPRHLVRRRGQEARLRCSPMKGHSHVYWYRQLPEEGLKFMVYLQKENIIDESGMPKERFSAEFPKEGPSILRIQQVVRGDSAAYFCASSPSQGSTYNEQFFGPGTRLTVL.

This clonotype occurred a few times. CDR3 sequence reads: CAIRTQTATSVAGYTF. The DNA of the CDR3 is TGTGCCATCAGAACACAAACAGCAACCTCCGTCGCTGGCTACACCTTC. The chain is built from TRBV10-3 and TRBJ1-2; D unclear. Germline loops: CDR1 ENHRY, CDR2 SYGVKD. Trimming removed 6 bases at V and 7 bases at J, with 24 bases between. This CDR3 is built from 16 residues.

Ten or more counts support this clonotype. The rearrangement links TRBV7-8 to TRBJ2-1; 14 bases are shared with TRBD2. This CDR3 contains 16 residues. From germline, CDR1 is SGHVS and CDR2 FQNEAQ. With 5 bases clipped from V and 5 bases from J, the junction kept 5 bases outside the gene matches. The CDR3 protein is CASSLGTSGSNNEQFF. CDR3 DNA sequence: TGTGCCAGCAGCCTCGGGACTAGCGGGAGTAACAATGAGCAGTTCTTC. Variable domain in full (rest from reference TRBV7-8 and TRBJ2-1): GAGVSQSPRYKVAKRGQDVALRCDPISGHVSLFWYQQALGQGPEFLTYFQNEAQLDKSGLPSDRFFAERPEGSVSTLKIQRTQQEDSAVYLCASSLGTSGSNNEQFFGPGTRLTVL.

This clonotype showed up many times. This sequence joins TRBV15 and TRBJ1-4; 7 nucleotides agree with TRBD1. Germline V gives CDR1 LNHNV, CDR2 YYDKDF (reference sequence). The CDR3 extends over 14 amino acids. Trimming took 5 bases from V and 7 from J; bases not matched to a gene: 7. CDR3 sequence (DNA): TGTGCCACCAGCGCCCTGACAGGGCGTGAAAAACTGTTTTTT. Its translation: CATSALTGREKLFF.

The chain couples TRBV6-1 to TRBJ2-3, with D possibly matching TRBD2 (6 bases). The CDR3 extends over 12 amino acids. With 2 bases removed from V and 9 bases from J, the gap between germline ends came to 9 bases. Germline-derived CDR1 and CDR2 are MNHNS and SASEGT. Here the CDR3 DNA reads TGTGCCAGCAGTGAAATGGGGAGGACGCAGTATTTT. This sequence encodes CASSEMGRTQYF.

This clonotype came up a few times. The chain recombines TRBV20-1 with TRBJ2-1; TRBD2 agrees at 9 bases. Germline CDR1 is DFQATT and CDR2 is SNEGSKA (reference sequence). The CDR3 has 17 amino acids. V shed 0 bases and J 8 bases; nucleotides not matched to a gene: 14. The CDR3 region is CSARDPFLAGGPHEQFF. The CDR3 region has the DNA TGCAGTGCTAGAGACCCCTTTTTGGCGGGAGGGCCCCATGAGCAGTTCTTC.

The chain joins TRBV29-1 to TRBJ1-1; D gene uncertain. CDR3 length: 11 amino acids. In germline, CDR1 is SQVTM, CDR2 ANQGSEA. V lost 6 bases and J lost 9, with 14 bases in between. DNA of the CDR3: TGCAGCGTACTACCTACACGTAAAGCTTTCTTT. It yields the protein CSVLPTRKAFF.

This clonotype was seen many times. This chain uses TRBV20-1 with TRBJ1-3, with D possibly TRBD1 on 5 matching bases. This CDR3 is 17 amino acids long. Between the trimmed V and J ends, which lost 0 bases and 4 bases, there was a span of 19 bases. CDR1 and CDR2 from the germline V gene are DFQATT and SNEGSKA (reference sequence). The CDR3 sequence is CSARDSGRREYGNTIYF. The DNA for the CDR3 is TGCAGTGCTAGAGATTCGGGGCGAAGGGAGTACGGAAACACCATATATTTT.

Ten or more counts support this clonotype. Here the CDR3 DNA reads TGTGCCAGCAGTGGCCGGGCAGGGGTCCAGCCCCAGCATTTT. Translation gives CASSGRAGVQPQHF. The chain uses TRBV6-1 and TRBJ1-5; possible D gene TRBD1, 6 bases. Trimming took 4 bases from V and 7 from J, leaving 14 bases between them. The length of the CDR3 is 14 residues. Germline V gene lookup returns CDR1 MNHNS and CDR2 SASEGT.

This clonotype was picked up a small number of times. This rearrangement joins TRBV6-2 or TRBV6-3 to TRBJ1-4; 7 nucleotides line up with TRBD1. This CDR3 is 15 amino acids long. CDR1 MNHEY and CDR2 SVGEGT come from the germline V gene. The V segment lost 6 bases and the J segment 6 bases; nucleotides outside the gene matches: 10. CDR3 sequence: CASSTPGTVDEKLFF. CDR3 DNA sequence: TGTGCCAGCAGCACACCCGGGACAGTGGATGAAAAACTGTTTTTT.

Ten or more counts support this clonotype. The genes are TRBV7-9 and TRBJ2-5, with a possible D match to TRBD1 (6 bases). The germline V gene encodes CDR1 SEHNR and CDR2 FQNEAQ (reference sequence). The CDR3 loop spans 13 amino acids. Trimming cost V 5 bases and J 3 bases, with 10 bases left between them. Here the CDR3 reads CASSAPGEETQYF. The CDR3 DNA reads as TGTGCCAGCAGCGCGCCAGGGGAAGAGACCCAGTACTTC.

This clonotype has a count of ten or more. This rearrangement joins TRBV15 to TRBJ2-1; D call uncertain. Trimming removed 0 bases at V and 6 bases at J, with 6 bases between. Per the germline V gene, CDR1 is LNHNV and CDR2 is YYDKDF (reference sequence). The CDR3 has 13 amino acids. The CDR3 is CATSRDTANEQFF. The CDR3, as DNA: TGTGCCACCAGCAGAGATACAGCCAATGAGCAGTTCTTC.

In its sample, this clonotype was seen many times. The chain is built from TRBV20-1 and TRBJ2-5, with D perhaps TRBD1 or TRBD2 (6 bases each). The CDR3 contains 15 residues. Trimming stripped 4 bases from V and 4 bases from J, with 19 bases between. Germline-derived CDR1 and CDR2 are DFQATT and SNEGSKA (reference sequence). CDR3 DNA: TGCAGTGCTAACTGGGGGCGGGAAGGAGGAGAGACCCAGTACTTC. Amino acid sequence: CSANWGREGGETQYF.

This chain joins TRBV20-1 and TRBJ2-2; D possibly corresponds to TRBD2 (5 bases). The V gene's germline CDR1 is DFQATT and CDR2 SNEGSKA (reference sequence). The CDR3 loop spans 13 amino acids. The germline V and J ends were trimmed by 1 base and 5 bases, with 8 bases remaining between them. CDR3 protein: CSARARVTGELFF. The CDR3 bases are TGCAGTGCTAGAGCGCGGGTGACCGGGGAGCTGTTTTTT.

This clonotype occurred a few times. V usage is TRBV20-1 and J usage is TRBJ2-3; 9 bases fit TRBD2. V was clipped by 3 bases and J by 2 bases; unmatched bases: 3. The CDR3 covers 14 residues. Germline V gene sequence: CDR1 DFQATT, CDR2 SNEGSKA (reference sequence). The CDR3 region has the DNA TGCAGTGCTAGGACTAGCGGCAACACAGATACGCAGTATTTT. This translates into CSARTSGNTDTQYF.

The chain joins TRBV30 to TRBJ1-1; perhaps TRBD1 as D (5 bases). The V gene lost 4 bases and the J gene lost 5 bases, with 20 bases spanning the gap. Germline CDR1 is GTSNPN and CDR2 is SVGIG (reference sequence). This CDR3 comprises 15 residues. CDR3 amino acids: CAWTTGQGPMTEAFF. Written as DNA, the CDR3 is TGTGCCTGGACGACCGGGCAGGGTCCGATGACTGAAGCTTTCTTT. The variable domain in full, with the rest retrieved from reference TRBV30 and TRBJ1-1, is SQTIHQWPATLVQPVGSPLSLECTVEGTSNPNLYWYRQAAGRGLQLLFYSVGIGQISSEVPQNLSASRPQDRQFILSSKKLLLSDSGFYLCAWTTGQGPMTEAFFGQGTRLTVV.

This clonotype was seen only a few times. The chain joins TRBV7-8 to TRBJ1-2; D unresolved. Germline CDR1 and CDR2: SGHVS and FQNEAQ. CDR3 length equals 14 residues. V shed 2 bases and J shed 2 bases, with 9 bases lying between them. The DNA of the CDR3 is TGTGCCAGCAGCTTACCGGGGTACAACTATGGCTACACCTTC. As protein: CASSLPGYNYGYTF.

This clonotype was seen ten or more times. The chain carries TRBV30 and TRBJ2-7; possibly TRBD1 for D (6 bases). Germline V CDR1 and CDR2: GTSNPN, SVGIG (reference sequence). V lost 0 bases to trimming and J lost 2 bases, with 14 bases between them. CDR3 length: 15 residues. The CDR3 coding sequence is TGTGCCTGGAGTGTATGGTACAGGGAGACCTACGAGCAGTACTTC. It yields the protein CAWSVWYRETYEQYF. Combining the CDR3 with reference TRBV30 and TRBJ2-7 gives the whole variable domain SQTIHQWPATLVQPVGSPLSLECTVEGTSNPNLYWYRQAAGRGLQLLFYSVGIGQISSEVPQNLSASRPQDRQFILSSKKLLLSDSGFYLCAWSVWYRETYEQYFGPGTRLTVT.

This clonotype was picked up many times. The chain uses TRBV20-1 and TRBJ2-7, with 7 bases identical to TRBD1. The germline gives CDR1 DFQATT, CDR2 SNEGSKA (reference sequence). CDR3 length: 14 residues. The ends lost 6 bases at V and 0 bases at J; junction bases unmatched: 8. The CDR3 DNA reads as TGCAGTGCGAGTACAGGGGACAGCTCCTACGAGCAGTACTTC. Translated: CSASTGDSSYEQYF.

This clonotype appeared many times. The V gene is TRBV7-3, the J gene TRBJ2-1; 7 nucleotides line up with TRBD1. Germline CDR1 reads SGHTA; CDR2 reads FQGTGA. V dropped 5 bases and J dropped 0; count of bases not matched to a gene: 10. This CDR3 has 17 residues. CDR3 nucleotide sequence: TGTGCCAGCAGCCTTAGGGGGACAGCCAGCTCCTACAATGAGCAGTTCTTC. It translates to CASSLRGTASSYNEQFF.

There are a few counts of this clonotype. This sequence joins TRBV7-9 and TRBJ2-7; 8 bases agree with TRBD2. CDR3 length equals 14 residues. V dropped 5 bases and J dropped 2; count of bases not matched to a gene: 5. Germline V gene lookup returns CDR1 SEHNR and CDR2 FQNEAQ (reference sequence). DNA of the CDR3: TGTGCCAGCAGCGGTGGGACTAGAACCTACGAGCAGTACTTC. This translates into CASSGGTRTYEQYF.

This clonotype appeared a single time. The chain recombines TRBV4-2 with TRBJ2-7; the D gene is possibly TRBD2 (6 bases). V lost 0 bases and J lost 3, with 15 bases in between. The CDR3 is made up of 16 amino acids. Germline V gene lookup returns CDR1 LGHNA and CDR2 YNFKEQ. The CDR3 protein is CASSQDPGDLLYEQYF. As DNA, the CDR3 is TGTGCCAGCAGCCAAGATCCGGGGGACCTTCTCTACGAGCAGTACTTC.

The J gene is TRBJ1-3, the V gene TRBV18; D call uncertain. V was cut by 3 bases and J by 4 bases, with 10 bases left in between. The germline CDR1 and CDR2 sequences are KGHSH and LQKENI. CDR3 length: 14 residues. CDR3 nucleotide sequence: TGTGCCAGCTCACCGGCAGAGAGAGGAAACACCATATATTTT. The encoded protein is CASSPAERGNTIYF.

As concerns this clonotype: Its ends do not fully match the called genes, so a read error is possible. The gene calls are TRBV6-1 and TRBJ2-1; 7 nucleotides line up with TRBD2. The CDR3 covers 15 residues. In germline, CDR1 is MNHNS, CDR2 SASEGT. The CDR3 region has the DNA TGTGCCAGCAGTGAACTCGCGGGAGCATACAATGAGCAGTCCTTC. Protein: CASSELAGAYNEQSF.

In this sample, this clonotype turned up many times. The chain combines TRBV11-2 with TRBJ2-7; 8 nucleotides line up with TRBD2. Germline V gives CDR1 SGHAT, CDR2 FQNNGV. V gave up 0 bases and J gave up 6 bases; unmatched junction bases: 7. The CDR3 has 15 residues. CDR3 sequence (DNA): TGTGCCAGCAGCTTAGATAGCGGGGACCGACTCGAGCAGTACTTC. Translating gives CASSLDSGDRLEQYF.